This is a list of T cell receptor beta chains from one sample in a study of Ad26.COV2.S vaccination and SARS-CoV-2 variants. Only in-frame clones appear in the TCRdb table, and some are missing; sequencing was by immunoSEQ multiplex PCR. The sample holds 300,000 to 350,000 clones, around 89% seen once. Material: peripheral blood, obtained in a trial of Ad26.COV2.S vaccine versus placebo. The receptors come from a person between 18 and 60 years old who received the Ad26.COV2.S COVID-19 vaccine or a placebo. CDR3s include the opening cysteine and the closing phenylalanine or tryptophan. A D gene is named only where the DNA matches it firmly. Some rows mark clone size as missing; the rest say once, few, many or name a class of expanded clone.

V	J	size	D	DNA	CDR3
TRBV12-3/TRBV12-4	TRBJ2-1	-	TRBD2	TGTGCCAGCAGCCTAGCGGGGAAACCCCCCCTCTTC	CASSLAGKPPLF
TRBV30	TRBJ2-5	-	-	TGTGCCTGGAGTGTTGCCATGTTTGAGACCCAGTACTTC	CAWSVAMFETQYF
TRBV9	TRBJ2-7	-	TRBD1	TGTGCCAGCAGCGTAGGCCCGACCGGGACAGACCTCACCTACGAGCAGTACTTC	CASSVGPTGTDLTYEQYF
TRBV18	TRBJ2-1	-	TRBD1	TGTGCCAGCTCAGTACAGGGGGACAATGAGCAGTTCTTC	CASSVQGDNEQFF
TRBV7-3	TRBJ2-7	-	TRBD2	TGTGCCAGCAGTTCACTGACTAGCGGGGTACCCTACGAGCAGTACTTC	CASSSLTSGVPYEQYF
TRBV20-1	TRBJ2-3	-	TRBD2	TGCAGTGCAAGTAGCGGGAACACAGATACGCAGTATTTT	CSASSGNTDTQYF
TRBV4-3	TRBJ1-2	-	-	TGCGCCAGCAGCCAAGACAGACTTTATGGCTACACCTTC	CASSQDRLYGYTF
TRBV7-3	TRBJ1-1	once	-	TGTGCCAGCAGCTTAGAGATGGGGAACACTGAAGCTTTCTTT	CASSLEMGNTEAFF
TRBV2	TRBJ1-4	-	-	TGTGCCAGCAGTGAACAAATTGAAAAACTGTTTTTT	CASSEQIEKLFF
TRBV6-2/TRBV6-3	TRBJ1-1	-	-	TGTGCCAGCAGTTACGGGAAGGGGGACCTGAACACTGAAGCTTTCTTT	CASSYGKGDLNTEAFF
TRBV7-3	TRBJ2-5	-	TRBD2	TGTGCCAGCACCGCTAGCGGGGGGGCTCTAGAGACCCAGTACTTC	CASTASGGALETQYF
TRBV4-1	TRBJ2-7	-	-	TGCGCCAGCAGCCAAGACTGGACGGGCTTCGAGCAGTACTTC	CASSQDWTGFEQYF
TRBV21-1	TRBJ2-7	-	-	TGTGCCAGCAGCTACGAGCAGTACTTC	CASSYEQYF
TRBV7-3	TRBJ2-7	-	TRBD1	TGTGCCAGCAGCCTCAGGGACAGTTACGAGCAGTACTTC	CASSLRDSYEQYF
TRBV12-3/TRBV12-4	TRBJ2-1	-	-	TGTGCCAGCAGACGGGTTAATGAGCAGTTCTTC	CASRRVNEQFF
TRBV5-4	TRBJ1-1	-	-	TGTGCCAGCAGCTTGGGGGAGACGGTGATGAACACTGAAGCTTTCTTT	CASSLGETVMNTEAFF
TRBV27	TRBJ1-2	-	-	TGTGCCAGCAGTTCCGACTTATCAAACAGGGCCCTTCGTGGCTACACCTTC	CASSSDLSNRALRGYTF
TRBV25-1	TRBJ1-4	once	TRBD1	TGTGCCAGCACCAAACAGGGGGCTGGTGAAAAACTGTTTTTT	CASTKQGAGEKLFF
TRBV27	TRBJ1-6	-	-	TGTGCCAGCGGGAACAGGGAGAGCTCCTATAATTCACCCCTCCACTTT	CASGNRESSYNSPLHF
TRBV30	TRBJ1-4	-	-	TGTGCCTGGAGTGGGGGGGGGCAGCCCAATGAAAAACTGTTTTTT	CAWSGGGQPNEKLFF
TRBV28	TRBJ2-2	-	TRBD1	TGTGCCAGCAGGTTCAGGGGGCGCACCGGGGAGCTGTTTTTT	CASRFRGRTGELFF
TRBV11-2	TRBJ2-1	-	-	TGTGCCAGCAGCTTAGAGGGGGCAACCTACAATGAGCAGTTCTTC	CASSLEGATYNEQFF
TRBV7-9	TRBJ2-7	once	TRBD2	TGTGCCAGCAGCTCCGTGGTAGCGGGGCGGGAAGAGCAGTACTTC	CASSSVVAGREEQYF
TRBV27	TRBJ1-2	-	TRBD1	TGTGCCAGCAGAGGACAGGGAAGGAGGAATGGCTACACCTTC	CASRGQGRRNGYTF
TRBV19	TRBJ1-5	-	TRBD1	TGTGCCAGTAGTAGCTCGGACAGGGGGAGCGGCAATCAGCCCCAGCATTTT	CASSSSDRGSGNQPQHF
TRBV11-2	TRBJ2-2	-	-	TGTGCCAGCAGCTTAGGTCGGCGGGGTTACACCGGGGAGCTGTTTTTT	CASSLGRRGYTGELFF
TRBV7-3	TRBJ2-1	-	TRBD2	TGTGCCAGCAGCTTACTGGCGGGGGTTGAGCAGTTCTTC	CASSLLAGVEQFF
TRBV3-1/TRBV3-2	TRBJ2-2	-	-	TGTGCCAGCAGCCAAGAGCTTGGGACCGGGGAGCTGTTTTTT	CASSQELGTGELFF
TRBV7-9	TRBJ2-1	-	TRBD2	TGTGCCAGCAGCTTTGGGGGGGAAACGGGCAAAACTGAGCAGTTCTTC	CASSFGGETGKTEQFF
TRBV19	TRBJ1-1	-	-	TGTGCCAGTAGTATTAGGGGGGACACTGAAGCTTTCTTT	CASSIRGDTEAFF
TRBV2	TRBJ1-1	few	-	TGTGCCAGCACCGAGGAGGGGAACGCTTTCTTT	CASTEEGNAFF
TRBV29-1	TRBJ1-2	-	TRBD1	TGCAGCGTTATGGGACAGTCCCAAGCGAGGGGCTACACCTTC	CSVMGQSQARGYTF
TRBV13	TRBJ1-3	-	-	TGTGCCAGCAGCTTAGTGAGGGACACCATATATTTT	CASSLVRDTIYF
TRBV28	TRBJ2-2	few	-	TGTGCCAGCAGGAACTCAGGGAAGACCGGGGAGCTGTTTTTT	CASRNSGKTGELFF
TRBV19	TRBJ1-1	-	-	TGTGCCAGTAGTCAGGGCACGGGCCTGAACACTGAAGCTTTCTTT	CASSQGTGLNTEAFF
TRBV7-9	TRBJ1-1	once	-	TGTGCCAGCAGCTACCCGGCTGAAGCTTTCTTT	CASSYPAEAFF
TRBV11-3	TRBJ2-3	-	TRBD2	TGTGCCAGCAGCCGCGGTTTAGGCGGGGGGCCGGATACGCAGTATTTT	CASSRGLGGGPDTQYF
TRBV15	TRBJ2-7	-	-	TGTGCCACCAGCAGAGGAGGCAGCAGCTCCTACGAGCAGTACTTC	CATSRGGSSSYEQYF
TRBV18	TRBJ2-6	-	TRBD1	TGTGCCAGCCTATCCGGGACAGGCGAACACTCTGGGGCCAACGTCCTGACTTTC	CASLSGTGEHSGANVLTF
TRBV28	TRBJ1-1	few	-	TGTGCCAGCAGTTTATTGGCAGGGACCACTGAAGCTTTCTTT	CASSLLAGTTEAFF
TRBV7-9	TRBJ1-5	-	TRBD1	TGTGCCAGCACCCCCGGGACAGGGGACAATCAGCCCCAGCATTTT	CASTPGTGDNQPQHF
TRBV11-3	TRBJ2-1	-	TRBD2	TGTGCCAGCAGCTTCGGCGGGGGAACTAACAATGAGCAGTTCTTC	CASSFGGGTNNEQFF
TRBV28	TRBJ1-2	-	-	TGTGCCAGCAGTTCCAGATCATCTGGCTACACCTTC	CASSSRSSGYTF
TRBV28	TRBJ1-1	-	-	TGTGCCAGCATTAATAGGAACACTGAAGCTTTCTTT	CASINRNTEAFF
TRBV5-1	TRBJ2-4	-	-	TGCGCCAGCAGCTTGGGGGCAGGGGACATTCAGTACTTC	CASSLGAGDIQYF
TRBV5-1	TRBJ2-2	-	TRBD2	TGCGCCAGCAGCTTGGGAGCGGGAGGAAGCGGGGAGCTGTTTTTT	CASSLGAGGSGELFF
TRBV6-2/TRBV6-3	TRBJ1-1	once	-	TGTGCCAGCAGCCCGGGTGCTATTCGGGGGACTGAAGCTTTCTTT	CASSPGAIRGTEAFF